Sequencing of this T cell receptor (beta chain) was carried out in a study of TIL therapy for anti-PD-1-resistant metastatic lung cancer. Study details: Median tumor PD-L1 proportion score was about 5.9%. Tumors carried a median about 1.4 non-synonymous mutations per megabase.

The CDR3 contains 18 residues. In germline, CDR1 is SGHAT, CDR2 FQNNGV. The V end was cut by 5 bases, the J end by 0 bases, with 21 bases between. Study-wide results and limits: Infused TIL clonotypes partially replaced the baseline blood repertoire, then decayed over months.

The time point here: pre-treatment sample, taken before nivolumab and TIL therapy. Enrollment ran from late 2017 to early 2020. Notes on this clone: The antigen is unknown.

This was the immunoSEQ v3 assay. Sequencing used immunoSEQ multiplex PCR; TCRdb keeps in-frame clones, though not all of them. The profile covers more than 15,000 clones, with approximately 83% appearing a single time and about 2.2% taken by the ten largest. The source material was blood, sampled at baseline. This receptor was identified in a person aged 25 to 80 with non-small cell lung cancer. The chain is built from TRBV11-2 and TRBJ2-3, with D maybe TRBD2 (6 bases). DNA of the CDR3: TGTGCCAGCAGCCCACTACAAGGTCGCGGAGGGAGCACAGATACGCAGTATTTT. This encodes CASSPLQGRGGSTDTQYF.